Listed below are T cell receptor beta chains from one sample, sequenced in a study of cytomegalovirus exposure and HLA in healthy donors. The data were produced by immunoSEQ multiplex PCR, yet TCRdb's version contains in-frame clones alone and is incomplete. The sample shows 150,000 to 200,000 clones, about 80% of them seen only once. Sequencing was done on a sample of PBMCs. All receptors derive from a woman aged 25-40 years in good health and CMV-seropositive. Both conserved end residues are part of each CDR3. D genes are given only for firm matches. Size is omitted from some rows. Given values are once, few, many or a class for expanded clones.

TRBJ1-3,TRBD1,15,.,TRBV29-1,CSVAGTEASGNTIYF
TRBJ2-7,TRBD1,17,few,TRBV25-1,CASSGPGQADPPYEQYF
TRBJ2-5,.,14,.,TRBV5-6,CASSLRGIQETQYF
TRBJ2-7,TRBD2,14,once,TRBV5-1,CASTSSGEGYEQYF
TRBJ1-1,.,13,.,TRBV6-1,CASSGQENTEAFF
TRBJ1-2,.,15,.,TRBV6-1,CASSEGLGRAGGYTF
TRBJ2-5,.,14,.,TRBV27,CASSLRGRGETQYF
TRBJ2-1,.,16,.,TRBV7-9,CASSPAGPQAVDEQFF
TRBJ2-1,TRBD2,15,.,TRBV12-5,CASGSGTSGSEEQFF
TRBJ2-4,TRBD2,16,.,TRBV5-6,CASSLGAGEAKNIQYF
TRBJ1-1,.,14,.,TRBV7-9,CASSSTGLNTEAFF
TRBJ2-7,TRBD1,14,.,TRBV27,CASGSWDRGYEQYF
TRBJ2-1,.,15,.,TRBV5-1,CASSQTGSSYNEQFF
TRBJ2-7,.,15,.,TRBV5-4,CASSSEEGPRYEQYF
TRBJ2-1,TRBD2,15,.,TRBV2,CASRRFTSENNEQFF
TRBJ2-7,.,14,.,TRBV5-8,CASSLDRSTYEQYF
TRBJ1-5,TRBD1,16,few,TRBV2,CASSVRDRYSNQPQHF
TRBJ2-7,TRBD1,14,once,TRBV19,CASNDRVGNYEQYF
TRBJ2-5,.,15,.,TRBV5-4,CASSSTDGIQETQYF
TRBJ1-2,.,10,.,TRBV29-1,CSVGGTPSFF
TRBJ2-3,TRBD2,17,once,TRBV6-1,CASSVVGGPSGTDTQYF
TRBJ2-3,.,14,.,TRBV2,CASTETASTDTQYF
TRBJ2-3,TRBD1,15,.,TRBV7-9,CASSLPGGEADTQYF
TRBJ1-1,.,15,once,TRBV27,CASTQGRGGYTEAFF
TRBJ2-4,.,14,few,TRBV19,CASGPGGAKNIQYF
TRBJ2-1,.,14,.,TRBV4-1,CASSQVLSYNEQFF
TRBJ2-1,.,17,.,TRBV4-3,CASSQDAASISYNEQFF
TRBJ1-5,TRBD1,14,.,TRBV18,CASSRTGLGQPQHF
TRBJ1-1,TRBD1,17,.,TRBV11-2,CASSRNRGPNMNTEAFF
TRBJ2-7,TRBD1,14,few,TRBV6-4,CASSDSDRVGEQYF
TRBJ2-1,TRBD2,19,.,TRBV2,CASTTELAGVFRFGNEQFF
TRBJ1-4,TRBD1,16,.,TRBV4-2,CASSQEEGQGDEKLFF
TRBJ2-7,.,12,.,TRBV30,CAWSSGSDEQYF
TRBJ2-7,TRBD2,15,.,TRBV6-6,CASTPAGRAFDEQYF
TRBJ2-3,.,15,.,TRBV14,CASSQETAYTDTQYF
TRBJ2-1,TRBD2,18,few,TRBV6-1,CASSERAGGTSSYNEQFF
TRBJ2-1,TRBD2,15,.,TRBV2,CASSLASGIYNEQFF
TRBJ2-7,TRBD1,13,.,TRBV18,CASSPGQGSGQYF
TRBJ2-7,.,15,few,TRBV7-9,CASSHRTVSTYEQYF
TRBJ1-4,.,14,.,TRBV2,CASTRQTSNEKLFF
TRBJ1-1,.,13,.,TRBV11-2,CASSLKGGTEAFF
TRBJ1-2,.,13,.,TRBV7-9,CASSLGAGNGYTF
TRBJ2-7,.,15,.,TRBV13,CASSSTQGPEYEQYF
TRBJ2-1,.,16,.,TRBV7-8,CASSLPRLTRFNEQFF
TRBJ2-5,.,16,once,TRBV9,CASSVAEGQLQETQYF
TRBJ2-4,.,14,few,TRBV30,CAWSLPPTGNIQYF
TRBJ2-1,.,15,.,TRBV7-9,CASSVRDITYNEQFF
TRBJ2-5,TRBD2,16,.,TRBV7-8,CASGLASGGAGETQYF
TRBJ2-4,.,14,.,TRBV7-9,CASSTGLAKNIQYF
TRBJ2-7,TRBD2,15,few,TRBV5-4,CASSFTSGGWDEQYF
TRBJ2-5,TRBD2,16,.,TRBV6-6,CASRSSGGLVQETQYF
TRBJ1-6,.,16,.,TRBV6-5,CASSSPNSRHNSPLHF
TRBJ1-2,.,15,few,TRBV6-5,CASSYTQGYGYGYTF
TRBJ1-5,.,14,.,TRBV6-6,CASSYGEAHRAQHF
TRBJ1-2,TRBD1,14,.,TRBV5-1,CASSLGSDRVGYTF
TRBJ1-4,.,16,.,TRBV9,CASSVGGSGANEKLFF
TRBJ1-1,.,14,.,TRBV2,CASSEQGPGTEAFF
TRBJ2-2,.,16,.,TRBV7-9,CASSYRRRGEGGELFF
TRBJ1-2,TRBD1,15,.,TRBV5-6,CASSSGTGQMRGYTF
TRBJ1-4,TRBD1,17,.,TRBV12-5,CASGSPGQGETNEKLFF